The 8 T cell receptor beta chains presented below share a single source sample, sequenced in a study of T cells in Graves' hyperthyroidism and ophthalmopathy. Template material for amplifying TCR beta CDR3 regions consisted of RNA transcripts. TCR CDR3 regions were first amplified by RT-PCR with HTBI primers. Via MiXCR, TCRdb re-called the multiplex PCR reads, giving one row per CDR3 protein. Of around 450,000 distinct CDR3 sequences listed, 15% to 19% are singletons. The material sequenced was blood. The receptors here all came from a woman aged 18-35 years with Graves' hyperthyroidism.

Many counts were recorded for this clonotype. The rearrangement joins TRBV7-8 to TRBJ1-1; weak D call: TRBD1 (5 bases). CDR3 length: 13 amino acids. V was trimmed by 5 bases and J by 4 bases, leaving 11 bases between them. CDR1 is SGHVS and CDR2 is FQNEAQ in the germline V gene. The CDR3 region is CASSPDDSTEAFF. The CDR3 nucleotides are TGTGCCAGCAGCCCGGACGACAGCACTGAAGCTTTCTTT.

This clonotype was counted at least ten times. The rearrangement joins TRBV18 to TRBJ1-1, with 7 bases matching TRBD1. Germline-derived CDR1 and CDR2 are KGHSH and LQKENI. This CDR3 has 15 residues. V trimming: 4 bases; J trimming: 1 base; junction bases outside the gene matches: 6. CDR3 coding DNA: TGTGCCAGCTCACTAGGGACAGACCCGAACACTGAAGCTTTCTTT. This sequence encodes CASSLGTDPNTEAFF.

Notes on this clonotype: A read error may explain this, as a much larger clone is one base away. In DNA, the CDR3 is TGCAGTGCTAGACCGACGTCGCTAGCCGAAAACATTCAGTACTTC. Its protein product is CSARPTSLAENIQYF. This chain joins TRBV20-1 and TRBJ2-4; the D gene is possibly TRBD2 (5 bases). Germline CDR1 and CDR2: DFQATT and SNEGSKA (reference sequence). The CDR3 totals 15 residues.

V gene TRBV25-1 combines with J gene TRBJ1-2; D might be TRBD1 (5 bases). V was cut by 5 bases and J by 3 bases, with 13 bases left in between. The CDR3 is made up of 14 amino acids. Per the germline V gene, CDR1 is MGHDK and CDR2 is SYGVNS. CDR3 sequence: CASSPFGGDYGYTF. CDR3 DNA: TGTGCCAGCAGTCCCTTTGGGGGGGACTATGGCTACACCTTC.

CDR3 sequence (DNA): TGTGCCAGCAGCGTAGATAGCGCCGCCTACGAGCAGTACTTC. Protein product: CASSVDSAAYEQYF. The chain recombines TRBV9 with TRBJ2-7; TRBD2 might be the D (5 bases). Germline CDR1 and CDR2: SGDLS and YYNGEE. V dropped 0 bases and J dropped 2 bases, with 9 bases sitting between them. The CDR3 is 14 amino acids.

This clonotype was counted at least ten times. This sequence joins TRBV12-3 or TRBV12-4 and TRBJ1-1, with D possibly TRBD1 on 6 matching bases. Trimming took off 2 bases at V and 0 bases at J, with 13 bases between the two ends. The CDR3 is made up of 16 amino acids. CDR3 coding DNA: TGTGCCAGCAGTTTACCCCGACAGGCGATGAACACTGAAGCTTTCTTT. Translation gives CASSLPRQAMNTEAFF.

This clonotype was picked up many times. The V call is TRBV3-1, the J call TRBJ2-3; 14 nucleotides match TRBD2. Germline V lookup: CDR1 LGHDT, CDR2 YNNKEL (reference sequence). After removal of 6 bases from V and 7 bases from J, the junction contained 9 bases not matched to a gene. This CDR3 region has 16 residues. In DNA, the CDR3 is TGTGCCAGCAGTTATTCCGGGACTAGCGGGGGCAATACGCAGTATTTT. Protein: CASSYSGTSGGNTQYF.

Ten or more counts support this clonotype. This chain uses TRBV28 with TRBJ1-6; D not certain. The CDR3 has 15 residues. Trimming left V 4 bases short and J 0 bases short, with 7 bases between. Germline CDR1 MDHEN, CDR2 SYDVKM. The CDR3, as DNA: TGTGCCAGCAGTTCTCAACCCTCCTATAATTCACCCCTCCACTTT. Its translation: CASSSQPSYNSPLHF.